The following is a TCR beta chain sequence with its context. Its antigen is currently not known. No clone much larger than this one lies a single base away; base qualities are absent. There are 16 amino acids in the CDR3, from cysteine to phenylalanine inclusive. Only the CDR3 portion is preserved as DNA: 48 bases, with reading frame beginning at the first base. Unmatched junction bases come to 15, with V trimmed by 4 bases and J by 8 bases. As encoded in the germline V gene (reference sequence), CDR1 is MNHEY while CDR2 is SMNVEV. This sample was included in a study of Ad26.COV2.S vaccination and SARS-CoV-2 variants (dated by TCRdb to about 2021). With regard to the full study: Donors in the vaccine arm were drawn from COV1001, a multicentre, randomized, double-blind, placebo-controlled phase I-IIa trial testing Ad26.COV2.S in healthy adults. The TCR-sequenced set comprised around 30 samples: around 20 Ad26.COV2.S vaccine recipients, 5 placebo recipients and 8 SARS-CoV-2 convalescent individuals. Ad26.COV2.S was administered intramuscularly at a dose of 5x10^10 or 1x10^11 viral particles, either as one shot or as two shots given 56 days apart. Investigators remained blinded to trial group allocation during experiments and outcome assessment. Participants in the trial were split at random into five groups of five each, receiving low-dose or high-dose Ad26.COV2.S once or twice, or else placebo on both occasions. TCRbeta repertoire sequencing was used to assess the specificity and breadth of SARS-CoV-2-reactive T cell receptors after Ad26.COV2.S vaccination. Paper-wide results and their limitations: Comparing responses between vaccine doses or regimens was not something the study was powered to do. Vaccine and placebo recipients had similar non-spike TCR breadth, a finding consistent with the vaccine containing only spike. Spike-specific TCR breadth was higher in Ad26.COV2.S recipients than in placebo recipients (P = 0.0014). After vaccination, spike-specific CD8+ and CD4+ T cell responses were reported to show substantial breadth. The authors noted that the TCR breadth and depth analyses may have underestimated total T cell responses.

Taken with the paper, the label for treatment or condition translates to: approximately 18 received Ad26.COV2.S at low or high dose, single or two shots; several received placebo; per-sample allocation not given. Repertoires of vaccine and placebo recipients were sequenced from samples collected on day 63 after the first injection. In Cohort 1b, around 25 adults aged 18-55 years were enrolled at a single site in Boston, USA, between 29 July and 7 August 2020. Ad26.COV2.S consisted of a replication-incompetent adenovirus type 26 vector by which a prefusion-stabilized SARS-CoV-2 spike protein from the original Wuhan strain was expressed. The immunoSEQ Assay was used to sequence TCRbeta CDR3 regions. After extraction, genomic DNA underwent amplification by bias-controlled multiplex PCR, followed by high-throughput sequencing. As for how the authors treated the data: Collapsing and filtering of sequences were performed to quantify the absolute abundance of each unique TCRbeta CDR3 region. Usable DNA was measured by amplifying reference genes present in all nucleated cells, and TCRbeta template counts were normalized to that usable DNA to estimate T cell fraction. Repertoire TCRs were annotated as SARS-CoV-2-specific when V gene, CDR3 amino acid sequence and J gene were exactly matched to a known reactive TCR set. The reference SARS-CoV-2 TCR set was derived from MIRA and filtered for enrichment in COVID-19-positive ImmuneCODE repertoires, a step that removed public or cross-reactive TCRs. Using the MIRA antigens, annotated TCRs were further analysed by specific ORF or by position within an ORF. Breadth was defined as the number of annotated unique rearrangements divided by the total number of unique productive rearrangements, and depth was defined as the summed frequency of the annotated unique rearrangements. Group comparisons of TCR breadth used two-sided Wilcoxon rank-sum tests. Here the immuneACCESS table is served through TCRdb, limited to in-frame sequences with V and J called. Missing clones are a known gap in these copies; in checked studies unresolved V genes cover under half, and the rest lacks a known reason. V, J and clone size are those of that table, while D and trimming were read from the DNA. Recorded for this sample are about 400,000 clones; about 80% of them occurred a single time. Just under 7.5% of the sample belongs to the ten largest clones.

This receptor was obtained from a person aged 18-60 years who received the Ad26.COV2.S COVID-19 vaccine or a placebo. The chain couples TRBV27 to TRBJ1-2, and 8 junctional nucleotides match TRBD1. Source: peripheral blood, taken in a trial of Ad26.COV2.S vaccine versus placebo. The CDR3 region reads CASSSAGTGGSGGYTF. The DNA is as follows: TGTGCCAGCAGTTCGGCCGGGACAGGAGGATCCGGCGGCTACACCTTC.